This entry is about one TCR beta chain. The sample is drawn from a study of blood T cell repertoires in COVID-19. Study context: COVID-19 samples from acute and convalescent phases originated in the United States, Italy and Spain. Sample material is recorded as cDNA or gDNA derived from T cells, B-cell-depleted T cells, or PBMCs.

Methods used by the authors: Amplification of reference gene primers provided the estimated nucleated cell counts. Some clones are missing from TCRdb's copy, which holds only in-frame ones; the method was immunoSEQ multiplex PCR. V and J calls and clone size are copied from that table; D and trimming were computed from the DNA. The sample contains about 180,000 clones, approximately 90% of which appear only once. This receptor was taken from a woman aged 25 to 39 with acute or convalescent COVID-19. Sequencing input: peripheral blood.

The CDR3 DNA sequence: TGTGCCAGCAGCCCCCAGCGGGGGCCGAACACCGGGGAGCTGTTTTTT. This gives the protein CASSPQRGPNTGELFF. This sequence joins TRBV11-2 and TRBJ2-2, with 8 bases that match TRBD2. J gave up 0 bases and V 5 bases, and 5 bases lay outside the gene matches. The CDR3 covers 16 residues. The V gene's germline CDR1 is SGHAT and CDR2 FQNNGV.